The entry that follows covers one T cell receptor (beta chain) sequence. Its antigen is still unknown. No qualities accompany the bases; no much larger clone lies one base away. The data originate from a study of immune evolution from preneoplasia to lung adenocarcinoma (dated by TCRdb to the early 2020s). The study in broad terms: HLA loss of heterozygosity was observed in approximately 7%, 15% and 30% of AIS, MIA and ADC lesions, respectively, and was not observed in any AAH lesions. Resected precursor lesions (AAH, AIS, MIA) and invasive adenocarcinomas were compared against paired morphologically normal lung tissue. The immune data were integrated with whole exome sequencing and methylation data from the same cohort of nodules. The overall cohort comprised just under 55 patients with pulmonary nodules who underwent surgical resection. TCR sequencing data came from approximately 51 patients. Class I HLA alleles were inferred from exome data with POLYSOLVER, and allele-specific HLA loss was detected with LOHHLA. Immune contexture across lung adenocarcinoma precursors and invasive adenocarcinoma was profiled using immune gene expression, TCR sequencing and multiplex immunofluorescence. The study reported that around 100 samples were used for TCR sequencing. The sample size was set by how many specimens were available, not by a prior power calculation. Overall study outcomes, separate from this receptor: Top T cell clone frequencies were highest in normal lung and appeared to decrease progressively from AAH through AIS, MIA and invasive adenocarcinoma. Because all patients were from Japan and China, applicability to Western populations was uncertain. Compared with EGFR-mutant or double wild-type lesions, KRAS-mutant nodules had the highest T cell clonality. Normal lung showed the highest clonality, whereas later-stage lesions appeared to have higher T cell density and diversity but lower clonality. The findings rested on association rather than direct causation, and larger cohorts with long-term follow-up and longitudinal biopsies were considered necessary.

Patients underwent resection in Japan or China between about 2014 and 2017. Two lung cancer pathologists independently reviewed H&E slides to confirm the histologic diagnosis of every case. For nucleic acid extraction, premalignant or tumor cells were enriched by macro-dissection following pathologic assessment. The AllPrep DNA/RNA FFPE Kit was used to isolate DNA from FFPE tissue. The immunoSEQ hsTCRbeta Kit was used to sequence TCR beta CDR3 regions from DNA. The study's processing was this. The ImmunoSEQ Analyzer was used to analyse the TCR sequencing data. T cell clonality was defined as 1 minus Pielou's evenness, calculated on productive rearrangements. T cell diversity was measured with the inverse Simpson index on productive templates. T cell density was defined as TCR beta template counts normalized to usable DNA, with usable DNA estimated by amplifying and sequencing housekeeping genes. Two-sided Kruskal-Wallis tests were used to compare TCR metrics across histologic stages. Held by TCRdb, this immuneACCESS table contains in-frame sequences only and omits some clones. Under half of the omission traces to an unresolved V gene where checked; the cause of the rest is unknown. The V and J calls and clone size come from that table; D and trimming were worked out from the DNA. Present in this sample are about 3,600 clones, about 82% of which were seen just once. 10% to 15% of the sample comes from the top ten.

From its cysteine to its phenylalanine, the CDR3 spans 16 amino acids. Only CDR3 DNA is held: 48 bases, read in frame from base 1. The germline V gene supplies CDR1 MDHEN and CDR2 SYDVKM. Trimming costs V 3 bases and J 4 bases, and their ends lie 15 bases apart. The chain couples TRBV28 to TRBJ1-4, with an unclear D gene assignment. The clonotype was recovered from a person aged 55-85 years with lung adenocarcinoma. The specimen sequenced was FFPE lung adenocarcinoma in situ tissue. The cell subset or site label, as the study defines it: preinvasive adenocarcinoma in situ (AIS). CDR3 protein: CASSFLTVGSNEKLFF. The nucleotides read TGTGCCAGCAGTTTTCTGACGGTGGGGAGTAATGAAAAACTGTTTTTT.